These 8 T cell receptor beta chains originate from one sample sequenced in a study of cytotoxic CD8 clonotypes in ibrutinib-treated CLL (dated by TCRdb to 2020 to 2022). Preparation of the library involved the immunoSEQ multiplex PCR assay. Not all clones reach the TCRdb copy of this immuneACCESS table, which keeps in-frame sequences only. Checked studies attribute under half of the gap to unresolved V genes and leave the rest unexplained. In all, the sample holds a few hundred thousand clones, and around four fifths of those were seen once. The ten largest clones capture more than 6% of the sample. The starting material was PBMCs, obtained before ibrutinib treatment. The receptor source for this set is a human donor with chronic lymphocytic leukemia.

The genes are TRBV25-1 and TRBJ2-5; D is undetermined. Germline V gene lookup returns CDR1 MGHDK and CDR2 SYGVNS. Trimming pared 3 bases from V and 3 bases from J, leaving 5 bases between. This CDR3 is 12 amino acids long. The CDR3 nucleotides read TGTGCCAGCAGTGAGTTAGAAGAGACCCAGTACTTC. It is translated as CASSELEETQYF.

V is TRBV25-1 and J is TRBJ2-7; D not resolved. The ends were cut back, 4 bases at V and 3 bases at J, with 4 bases in the middle. This CDR3 spans 11 amino acids. Germline V CDR1 and CDR2: MGHDK, SYGVNS. CDR3 nucleotide sequence: TGTGCCAGCAGTGGCATCTACGAGCAGTACTTC. This sequence encodes CASSGIYEQYF.

About this clone: The identical CDR3 is also encoded by other nucleotide sequences in the sample. The V call is TRBV6-5, the J call TRBJ1-2, with D perhaps matching TRBD1 (5 bases). Trimming took off 4 bases at V and 2 bases at J, with 8 bases between the two ends. In germline, CDR1 is MNHEY, CDR2 SVGAGI. CDR3 length: 13 residues. The CDR3 spells CASSSRENYGYTF. Here the CDR3 DNA reads TGTGCCAGCAGTTCCAGGGAGAACTATGGCTACACCTTC.

On this clone itself: Other DNA sequences in the same sample also yield this CDR3. The chain is built from TRBV7-3 and TRBJ2-7; TRBD2 matches at 8 bases. This CDR3 region has 14 residues. Germline trimming cut 2 bases from V and 1 base from J; bases unmatched to any gene: 1. CDR1 is SGHTA and CDR2 is FQGTGA in the germline V gene. The CDR3 loop is CASSLSGGSYEQYF. Here the CDR3 DNA reads TGTGCCAGCAGCTTATCGGGAGGGTCCTACGAGCAGTACTTC.

The rearrangement uses TRBV9 and TRBJ2-2; no clear D. The CDR3 runs 17 residues. The V gene lost 0 bases and the J gene lost 0 bases, with 12 bases spanning the gap. CDR1 SGDLS and CDR2 YYNGEE come from the germline V gene. CDR3 in DNA: TGTGCCAGCAGCGTAGCTGGTGTTCTGACGAACACCGGGGAGCTGTTTTTT. Translation gives CASSVAGVLTNTGELFF.

This clone has more than one count but fewer than ten. Written as DNA, the CDR3 is TGTGCCAGCAGTTTCCGGGGCTGGAGCTCCTACAATGAGCAGTTCTTC. Translated: CASSFRGWSSYNEQFF. The chain has TRBV27 and TRBJ2-1, with D perhaps assigned TRBD1 or TRBD2 (5 bases each). CDR1 MNHEY and CDR2 SMNVEV come from the germline V gene (reference sequence). Trimming took off 3 bases at V and 0 bases at J, with 12 bases between the two ends. The CDR3 contains 16 residues.

The chain has TRBV21-1 and TRBJ2-7; the DNA was not compared with TRBD1, the D call given in the table. TRBV21-1 is a recognized pseudogene. The CDR3 is made up of 14 amino acids. CDR3 sequence (DNA): TGTGCCAGCAGTCTAGGACAACTCTCCTACGAGCAGTACTTC. Translating gives CASSLGQLSYEQYF.

The chain carries TRBV4-3 and TRBJ2-7; 14 nucleotides match TRBD2. CDR1 is LGHNA and CDR2 is YSLEER in the germline V gene. The CDR3 totals 15 residues. Germline trimming cut 3 bases from V and 7 bases from J; bases unmatched to any gene: 5. The CDR3 DNA sequence: TGCGCCAGCAGCCATGGGACTAGCGGGAGACGGGAGCAGTACTTC. Its protein is CASSHGTSGRREQYF.